The 9 T cell receptor beta chains in this list originate from one sample, sequenced in a study of CD8 T cells in Susac syndrome (dated by TCRdb to between 2018 and 2021). The library was prepared using the immunoSEQ multiplex PCR assay. RNA was extracted with the RNeasy kit and about 0.5 to 1 ug was reverse transcribed using random hexamers. The public reads were reanalyzed by TCRdb: fastp trimming at Q25, MiXCR alignment, in-frame beta chains only. Duplicate CDR3 protein sequences are folded into a single record with the most common DNA and genes. For this sample the table gives roughly 190,000 distinct CDR3 sequences, of which approximately 93% were detected only once. The ten largest clones represent 0.1% to 0.12% of the sample. Sequencing input: CD4+ T cells from PBMCs. The origin of the receptors is a human donor in good health.

The gene calls are TRBV6-5 and TRBJ2-3, with 9 bases fitting TRBD1. The germline CDR1 and CDR2 sequences are MNHEY and SVGAGI. With 6 bases clipped from V and 5 bases from J, the junction kept 9 bases outside the gene matches. CDR3 length equals 15 residues. The DNA of the CDR3 is TGTGCCAGCAGCCCCACAGGGGGCCTTAAAGATACGCAGTATTTT. Its translation is CASSPTGGLKDTQYF.

The chain uses TRBV7-8 and TRBJ2-5; D remains unclear. This CDR3 is built from 13 residues. The V gene lost 3 bases and the J gene lost 4 bases, with 9 bases spanning the gap. Germline V CDR1 and CDR2: SGHVS, FQNEAQ. The CDR3, as DNA: TGTGCCAGCAGCTTGTCCCTTGGAGAGACCCAGTACTTC. Translating gives CASSLSLGETQYF.

This clonotype was seen just once. The chain couples TRBV20-1 to TRBJ2-3; tentatively, D is TRBD2 (6 bases). The V gene lost 1 base and the J gene lost 1 base, with 9 bases spanning the gap. This CDR3 contains 14 residues. Germline CDR1 and CDR2: DFQATT and SNEGSKA (reference sequence). This CDR3 reads CSARGAGRTDTQYF. DNA of the CDR3: TGCAGTGCTAGAGGAGCGGGTCGCACAGATACGCAGTATTTT.

This rearrangement joins TRBV15 to TRBJ1-5; D unclear. Per germline, CDR1 LNHNV and CDR2 YYDKDF (reference sequence). V lost 2 bases and J 0 bases, leaving 8 bases between the germline ends. This CDR3 contains 15 residues. The CDR3 region has the DNA TGTGCCACCAGCAGAACGACCGCTAGCAATCAGCCCCAGCATTTT. This translates into CATSRTTASNQPQHF.

The chain carries TRBV5-4 and TRBJ2-2, with D maybe TRBD1 (5 bases). From germline, CDR1 is SGHNT and CDR2 YYREEE (reference sequence). The V end lost 6 bases, the J end lost 2 bases, and 11 bases lay between the germline ends. CDR3 length equals 14 residues. CDR3 in amino acids: CASTRVDNTGELFF. The CDR3 DNA reads as TGTGCCAGCACCAGGGTGGACAACACCGGGGAGCTGTTTTTT.

V and J are TRBV20-1 and TRBJ1-6; tentatively, D is TRBD1 (6 bases). CDR1 DFQATT and CDR2 SNEGSKA come from the germline V gene (reference sequence). Trimming removed 2 bases at V and 0 bases at J, with 8 bases between. The length of the CDR3 is 15 residues. Written as DNA, the CDR3 is TGCAGTGCTAGACAGGGGAGCTCCTATAATTCACCCCTCCACTTT. This sequence encodes CSARQGSSYNSPLHF.

This chain uses TRBV5-4 with TRBJ1-2; a weak D match, TRBD1 (6 bases). Trimming left V 6 bases short and J 1 base short, with 16 bases between. This CDR3 comprises 15 residues. The germline gives CDR1 SGHNT, CDR2 YYREEE (reference sequence). The CDR3, as DNA: TGTGCCAGCACCTCCGCGGGGGGCGATAACTATGGCTACACCTTC. As protein: CASTSAGGDNYGYTF.

The chain has TRBV3-1 and TRBJ1-2; D uncertain. CDR1 and CDR2 from the germline V gene are LGHDT and YNNKEL (reference sequence). The V end was cut by 1 base, the J end by 4 bases, with 13 bases between. This CDR3 spans 15 amino acids. CDR3 sequence: CASSQAMSSPYGYTF. DNA for the CDR3: TGTGCCAGCAGCCAAGCGATGTCCTCCCCCTATGGCTACACCTTC.

V and J are TRBV12-3 or TRBV12-4 and TRBJ1-5, with no clear D. V was clipped by 3 bases and J by 0 bases, with 12 bases between them. The CDR3 is 16 residues long. The CDR3, as DNA: TGTGCCAGCAGTTTCGGAACGGCGGATAGCAATCAGCCCCAGCATTTT. Protein product: CASSFGTADSNQPQHF.